What follows is one T cell receptor beta chain and its context. Its cognate antigen has yet to be identified. Base qualities are not recorded, but no much larger clone differs from it by a single base. TCRbeta CDR3 regions were amplified from genomic DNA using the immunoSEQ Assay, a bias-controlled multiplex PCR. The paper's processing steps were these. Within the assay, amplification of reference gene primers was used to estimate how many nucleated cells each sample contained. Sequence reads were collapsed and filtered to measure the absolute abundance of every unique TCRbeta CDR3 rearrangement. For each sample, productive Simpson clonality was calculated as the square root of Simpson's diversity index across productive rearrangements. Here the immuneACCESS table is served through TCRdb, limited to in-frame sequences with V and J called. Missing clones are a known gap in these copies; in checked studies unresolved V genes cover under half, and the rest lacks a known reason. V and J calls and clone size come straight from that table; D and trimming were deduced from the DNA. The sample profile shows about 140,000 clones; under 85% of them were found once. 1.5% to 2% of the sample lies in the top ten.

In the prospective study, participants were roughly 18 to 95 years old, resided in approximately 22 geographic areas of the United States, and were enrolled through a virtual design. Cohort assignment in the prospective study relied on participant-reported clinical history from a screening survey and a study questionnaire. A participant counted as exposed if, within 2 weeks of entering the study, that participant had been in contact with someone who had a PCR-confirmed or clinician-diagnosed COVID-19 case. Each participant in the prospective study had whole blood, serum and a nasopharyngeal or oropharyngeal swab collected by mobile phlebotomists. Prospective study participants could optionally give additional blood draws and questionnaires over a roughly 2-month period. Before DNA extraction, prospective study blood samples were shipped either frozen or at room temperature. The data were obtained in a study of blood T cell repertoires in COVID-19 (dated by TCRdb to 2019 to 2021). Concerning the study at large: Collaborator samples came from the United States, Italy and Spain and covered acute and convalescent phases of COVID-19. Samples were obtained from the ongoing ImmuneRACE study (first 160 participants) and from 1,254 subjects provided by 6 global collaborators. The repertoires were released in a freely available public database intended as a resource for research on the immune response to SARS-CoV-2. Sample metadata almost always included a de-identified subject ID, COVID-19 status, age in years and sex. Deeply sampled blood TCRbeta repertoires from subjects exposed to, actively infected with, or recovered from COVID-19 were included in the dataset. HLA class I and class II types, where available, came from metadata supplied by the sample provider rather than from assay-based typing. The prospective study material was composed of cDNA or gDNA derived from T cells, B-cell-depleted T cells, or PBMCs.

The CDR3 goes from the cysteine to the phenylalanine over 13 residues. Only the CDR3 part of the read is kept: 39 bases, read in frame from the first base. Trimming accounts for 4 bases at V and 3 bases at J, while the number of junction bases matched to no gene is 2. Per the germline V gene, SGHRS is the CDR1 and YFSETQ is the CDR2. The full study reports these points: The amount of clinical and demographic metadata varied by source and participant and was provided uncurated.

Sequenced sample: PBMCs or T cells enriched from blood (not recorded which). The chain is made from TRBV5-1 and TRBJ2-3; 7 nucleotides in the junction match TRBD2. The sequence was collected from a woman aged 18-29 years who had been exposed to COVID-19. The DNA is TGCGCCAGCAGCCTCGGGGGGACAGATACGCAGTATTTT. Translated, it reads CASSLGGTDTQYF. When the CDR3 is completed using the reference TRBV5-1 and TRBJ2-3 genes on either side, the full variable domain is KAGVTQTPRYLIKTRGQQVTLSCSPISGHRSVSWYQQTPGQGLQFLFEYFSETQRNKGNFPGRFSGRQFSNSRSEMNVSTLELGDSALYLCASSLGGTDTQYFGPGTRLTVL.